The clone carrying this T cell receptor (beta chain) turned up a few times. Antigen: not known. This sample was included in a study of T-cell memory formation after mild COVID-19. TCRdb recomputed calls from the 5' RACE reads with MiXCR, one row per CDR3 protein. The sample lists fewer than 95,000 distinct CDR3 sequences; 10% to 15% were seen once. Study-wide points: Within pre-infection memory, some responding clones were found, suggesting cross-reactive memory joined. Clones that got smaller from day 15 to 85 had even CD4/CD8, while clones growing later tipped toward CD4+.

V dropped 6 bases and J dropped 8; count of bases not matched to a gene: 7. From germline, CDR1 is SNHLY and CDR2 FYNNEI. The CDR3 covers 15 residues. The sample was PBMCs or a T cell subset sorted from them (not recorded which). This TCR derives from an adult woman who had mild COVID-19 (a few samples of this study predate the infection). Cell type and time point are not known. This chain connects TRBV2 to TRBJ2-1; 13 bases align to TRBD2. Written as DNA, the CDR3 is TGTGCCAGCAGGCGGACTAGCGGGAGACCTGATGAGCAGTTCTTC. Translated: CASRRTSGRPDEQFF.